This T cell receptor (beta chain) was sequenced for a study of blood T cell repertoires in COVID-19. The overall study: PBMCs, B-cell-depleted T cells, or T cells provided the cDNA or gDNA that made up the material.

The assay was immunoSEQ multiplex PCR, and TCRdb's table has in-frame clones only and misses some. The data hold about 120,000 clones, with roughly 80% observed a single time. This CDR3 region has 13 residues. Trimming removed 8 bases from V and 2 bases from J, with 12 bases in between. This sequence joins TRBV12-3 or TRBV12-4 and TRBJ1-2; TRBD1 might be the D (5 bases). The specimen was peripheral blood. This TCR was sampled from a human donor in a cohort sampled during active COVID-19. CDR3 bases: TGTGCCAGCGTAGACAGTTGGAACTATGGCTACACCTTC. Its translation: CASVDSWNYGYTF.